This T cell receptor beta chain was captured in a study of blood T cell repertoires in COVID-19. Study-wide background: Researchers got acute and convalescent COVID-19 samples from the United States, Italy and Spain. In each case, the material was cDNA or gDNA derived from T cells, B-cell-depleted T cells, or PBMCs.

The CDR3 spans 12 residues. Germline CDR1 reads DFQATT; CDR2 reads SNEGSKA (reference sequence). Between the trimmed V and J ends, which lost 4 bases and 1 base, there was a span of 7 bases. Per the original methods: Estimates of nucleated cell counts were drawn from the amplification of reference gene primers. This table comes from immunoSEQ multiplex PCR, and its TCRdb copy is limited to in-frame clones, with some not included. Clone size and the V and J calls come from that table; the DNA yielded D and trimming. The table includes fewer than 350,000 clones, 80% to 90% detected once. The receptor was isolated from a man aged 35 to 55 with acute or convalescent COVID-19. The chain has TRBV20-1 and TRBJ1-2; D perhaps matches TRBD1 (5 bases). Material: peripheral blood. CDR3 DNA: TGCAGTGCTATTGACAGTAACTATGGCTACACCTTC. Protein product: CSAIDSNYGYTF.